This entry is about one T cell receptor (beta chain). This sample was taken from a study of blood T cell repertoires in COVID-19. On the study more broadly: Samples representing acute and convalescent COVID-19 were sourced from the United States, Italy and Spain. PBMCs, B-cell-depleted T cells, or T cells were the source of the cDNA or gDNA that made up the material.

Enrollment of patients from Seattle took place during active infection, with longitudinal follow-up. The authors' processing: Scientists estimated how many nucleated cells there were by amplifying reference gene primers. The repertoire was sequenced with immunoSEQ multiplex PCR; TCRdb's copy has only in-frame clones and lacks some. D and trimming were read from the DNA, whereas the V and J calls and clone size are those reported in that table. The table records a few hundred thousand clones, 70% to 90% of them present only once. V lost 2 bases and J 4 bases, leaving 11 bases between the germline ends. CDR1 is MNHEY and CDR2 is SMNVEV in the germline V gene (reference sequence). The CDR3 contains 15 residues.

Sequencing was performed on peripheral blood. V usage is TRBV27 and J usage is TRBJ2-2; possible D gene TRBD2, 5 bases. This clonotype was obtained from a woman aged 25 to 45 with COVID-19, enrolled during active disease. CDR3 in amino acids: CASSLRLAGTGELFF. The CDR3 nucleotides read TGTGCCAGCAGTTTAAGGCTAGCCGGCACCGGGGAGCTGTTTTTT.